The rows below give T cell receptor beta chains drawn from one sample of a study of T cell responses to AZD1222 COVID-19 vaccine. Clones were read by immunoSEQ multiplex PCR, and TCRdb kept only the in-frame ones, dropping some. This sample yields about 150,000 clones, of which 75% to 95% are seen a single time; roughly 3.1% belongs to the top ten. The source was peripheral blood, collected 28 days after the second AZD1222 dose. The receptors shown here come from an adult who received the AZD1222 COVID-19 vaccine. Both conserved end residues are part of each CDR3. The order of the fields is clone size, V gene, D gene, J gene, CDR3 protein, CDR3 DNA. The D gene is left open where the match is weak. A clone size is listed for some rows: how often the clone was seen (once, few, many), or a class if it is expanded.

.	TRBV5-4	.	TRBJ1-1	CASSLMGGSTEAFF	TGTGCCAGCAGCTTGATGGGGGGAAGCACTGAAGCTTTCTTT
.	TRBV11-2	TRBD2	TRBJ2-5	CASSTGLVETQYF	TGTGCCAGCAGCACGGGACTAGTGGAGACCCAGTACTTC
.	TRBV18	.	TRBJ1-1	CASSPRGREAFF	TGTGCCAGCTCACCACGGGGGAGGGAAGCTTTCTTT
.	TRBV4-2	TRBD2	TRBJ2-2	CASSQGVPSGSQTGELFF	TGTGCCAGCAGCCAAGGGGTTCCTAGCGGGAGCCAGACCGGGGAGCTGTTTTTT
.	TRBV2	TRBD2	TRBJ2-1	CASSDPVGGGRVRANNEQFF	TGTGCCAGCAGTGACCCGGTAGGCGGGGGGAGGGTACGGGCTAACAATGAGCAGTTCTTC
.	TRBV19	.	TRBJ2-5	CASSIISGTVETQYF	TGTGCCAGTAGTATAATTTCGGGAACGGTTGAGACCCAGTACTTC
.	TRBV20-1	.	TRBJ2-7	CSASQGYEQYF	TGCAGTGCTAGTCAGGGCTACGAGCAGTACTTC
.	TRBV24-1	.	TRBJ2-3	CATSDTTGDTQYF	TGTGCCACCAGTGACACGACAGGAGATACGCAGTATTTT
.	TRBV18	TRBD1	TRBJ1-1	CASSQIRQGGPSNTEAFF	TGTGCCAGCTCTCAAATTCGACAGGGGGGACCTTCGAACACTGAAGCTTTCTTT
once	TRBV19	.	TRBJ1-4	CASSIALNEKLFF	TGTGCCAGTAGTATCGCCCTCAATGAAAAACTGTTTTTT
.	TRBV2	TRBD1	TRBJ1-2	CASSPLTGAGYGYTF	TGTGCCAGCAGCCCCTTGACAGGGGCGGGATATGGCTACACCTTC
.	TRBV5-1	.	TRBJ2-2	CASSLGGNTGELFF	TGCGCCAGCAGCTTGGGGGGGAACACCGGGGAGCTGTTTTTT
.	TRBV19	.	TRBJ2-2	CASSIGGPNTGELFF	TGTGCCAGTAGTATCGGGGGGCCCAACACCGGGGAGCTGTTTTTT
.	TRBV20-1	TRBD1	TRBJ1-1	CSASGWAGQSNTEAFF	TGCAGTGCTAGTGGATGGGCGGGACAGTCGAACACTGAAGCTTTCTTT
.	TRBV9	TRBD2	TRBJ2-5	CASSEAGGPKETQYF	TGTGCCAGCAGCGAAGCGGGAGGGCCTAAAGAGACCCAGTACTTC
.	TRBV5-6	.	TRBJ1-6	CASSLGYDNSPLHF	TGTGCCAGCAGCTTGGGCTACGATAATTCACCCCTCCACTTT
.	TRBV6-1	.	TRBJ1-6	CASSDWAGANSPLHF	TGTGCCAGCAGTGATTGGGCAGGGGCCAATTCACCCCTCCACTTT
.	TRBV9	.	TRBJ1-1	CASSGSDDSLYTEAFF	TGTGCCAGCAGCGGCTCGGACGACAGCCTTTACACTGAAGCTTTCTTT
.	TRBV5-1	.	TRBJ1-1	CASSLDTSNTEAFF	TGCGCCAGCAGCTTGGACACCTCGAACACTGAAGCTTTCTTT
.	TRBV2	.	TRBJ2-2	CASSEVPGVRELFF	TGTGCCAGCAGTGAAGTGCCCGGGGTACGCGAGCTGTTTTTT
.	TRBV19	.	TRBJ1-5	CASSTFQGQPQHF	TGTGCCAGTAGTACCTTCCAGGGTCAGCCCCAGCATTTT
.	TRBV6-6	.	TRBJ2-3	CASRDSGDSTDTQYF	TGTGCCAGCAGGGACAGCGGAGATAGCACAGATACGCAGTATTTT
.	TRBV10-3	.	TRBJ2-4	CAISTGQTEKNIQYF	TGTGCCATCAGTACTGGACAGACAGAAAAAAACATTCAGTACTTC
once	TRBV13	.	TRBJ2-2	CASSFGTLGELFF	TGTGCCAGCAGCTTTGGGACACTCGGGGAGCTGTTTTTT
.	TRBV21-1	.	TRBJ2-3	CASSKARRLAGGAFDTQYF	TGTGCCAGCAGCAAAGCGCGGAGACTAGCGGGAGGGGCCTTCGATACGCAGTATTTT
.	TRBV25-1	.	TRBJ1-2	CASDRGREGGYTF	TGTGCCAGCGATAGGGGCAGGGAGGGGGGCTACACCTTC
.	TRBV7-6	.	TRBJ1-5	CASSLAAGNQPQHF	TGTGCCAGCAGCTTAGCGGCCGGGAATCAGCCCCAGCATTTT
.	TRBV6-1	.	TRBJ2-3	CASSEPLNTQYF	TGTGCCAGCAGTGAACCCCTGAATACGCAGTATTTT
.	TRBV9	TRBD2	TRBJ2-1	CASSLGDYEHEQFF	TGTGCCAGCAGCCTTGGGGACTATGAGCATGAGCAGTTCTTC
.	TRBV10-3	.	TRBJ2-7	CAISDHAKGGGYEQYF	TGTGCCATCAGTGACCACGCCAAGGGCGGTGGCTACGAGCAGTACTTC
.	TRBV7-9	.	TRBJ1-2	CASRDQDSGYTF	TGTGCCAGCAGAGACCAGGATTCCGGCTACACCTTC
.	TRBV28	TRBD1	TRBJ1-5	CASSRHRGSQPQHF	TGTGCCAGCAGCCGACACAGGGGGAGCCAGCCCCAGCATTTT
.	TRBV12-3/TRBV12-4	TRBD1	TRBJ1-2	CASSLEGAGGYTF	TGTGCCAGCAGTTTGGAGGGGGCGGGTGGCTACACCTTC
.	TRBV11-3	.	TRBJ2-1	CASSLDGGGGYNEQFF	TGTGCCAGCAGCTTAGATGGTGGAGGGGGTTACAATGAGCAGTTCTTC
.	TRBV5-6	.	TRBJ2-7	CASSAIQGSVYEQYF	TGTGCCAGCAGCGCTATACAGGGTTCGGTCTACGAGCAGTACTTC
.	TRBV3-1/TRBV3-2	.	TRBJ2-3	CASSQGGAAARMQYF	TGTGCCAGCAGCCAAGGCGGGGCTGCCGCCCGAATGCAGTATTTT
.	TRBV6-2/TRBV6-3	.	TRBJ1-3	CASSYRRGRASAGNTIYF	TGTGCCAGCAGTTACCGACGCGGCAGGGCCAGCGCTGGAAACACCATATATTTT
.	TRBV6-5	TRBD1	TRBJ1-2	CASTVDRSYGYTF	TGTGCCAGCACCGTGGACAGGAGCTATGGCTACACCTTC
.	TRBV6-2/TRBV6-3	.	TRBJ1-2	CASSPLWGSPISYGYTF	TGTGCCAGCAGCCCTTTGTGGGGTTCCCCCATCTCATATGGCTACACCTTC
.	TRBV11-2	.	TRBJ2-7	CASSLESVSYEQYF	TGTGCCAGCAGCTTAGAGTCCGTCTCCTACGAGCAGTACTTC
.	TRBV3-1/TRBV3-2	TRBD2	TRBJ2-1	CASSKLAGGRNEQFF	TGTGCCAGCAGTAAACTAGCGGGAGGGAGGAATGAGCAGTTCTTC
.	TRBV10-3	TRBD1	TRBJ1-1	CAISAGTADTEAFF	TGTGCCATCAGCGCCGGGACAGCCGACACTGAAGCTTTCTTT
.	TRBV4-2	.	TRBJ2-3	CASSQATGEGTDTQYF	TGTGCCAGCAGCCAAGCGACGGGAGAGGGGACAGATACGCAGTATTTT
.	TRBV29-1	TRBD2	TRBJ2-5	CSVEDPVWGGQQTQYF	TGCAGCGTTGAAGATCCAGTTTGGGGAGGGCAACAGACCCAGTACTTC
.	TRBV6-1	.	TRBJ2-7	CASSLRIGRYEQYF	TGTGCCAGCAGTTTACGGATAGGGAGGTACGAGCAGTACTTC
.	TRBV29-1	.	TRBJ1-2	CSVEDRGSPSKGYGYTF	TGCAGCGTTGAAGATCGAGGCAGTCCTTCTAAAGGCTATGGCTACACCTTC
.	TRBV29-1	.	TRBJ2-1	CSVAPRPEQFF	TGCAGCGTTGCCCCGCGACCAGAGCAGTTCTTC
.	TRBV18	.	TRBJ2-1	CASSPGQNEQFF	TGTGCCAGCTCACCAGGCCAAAATGAGCAGTTCTTC
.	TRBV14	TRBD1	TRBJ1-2	CASSPRTGSGYTF	TGTGCCAGCAGCCCCCGGACAGGGTCTGGCTACACCTTC
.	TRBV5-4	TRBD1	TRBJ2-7	CASSLGDSDYEQYF	TGTGCCAGCAGCTTGGGGGACAGTGACTACGAGCAGTACTTC
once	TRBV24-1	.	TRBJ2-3	CATSDPSGPGDTQYF	TGTGCCACCAGTGACCCCAGCGGCCCGGGGGATACGCAGTATTTT
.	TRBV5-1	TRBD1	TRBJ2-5	CASRNRGAETQYF	TGCGCCAGCAGGAACAGGGGTGCGGAGACCCAGTACTTC
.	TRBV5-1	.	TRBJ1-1	CASSLPGRDTEAFF	TGCGCCAGCAGCTTGCCGGGGAGGGACACTGAAGCTTTCTTT
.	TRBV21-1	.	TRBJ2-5	CASSKETGTETQYF	TGTGCCAGCAGCAAGGAGACAGGGACAGAGACCCAGTACTTC
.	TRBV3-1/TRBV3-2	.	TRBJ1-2	CASSQDRTRGYTF	TGTGCCAGCAGCCAAGATAGGACTAGGGGCTACACCTTC
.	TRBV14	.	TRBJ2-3	CASSQGRTDTQYF	TGTGCCAGCAGCCAAGGCCGGACAGATACGCAGTATTTT
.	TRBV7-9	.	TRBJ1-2	CASSLTKASNYGYTF	TGTGCCAGCAGCTTAACAAAAGCGAGTAACTATGGCTACACCTTC
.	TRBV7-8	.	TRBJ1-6	CASSLARWAGRNSPLHF	TGTGCCAGCAGCTTAGCAAGATGGGCGGGCCGGAATTCACCCCTCCACTTT
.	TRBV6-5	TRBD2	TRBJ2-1	CASSYLAGSLDEQFF	TGTGCCAGCAGTTATCTAGCGGGGTCTTTGGATGAGCAGTTCTTC